This T cell receptor (beta chain) came from a study of cytomegalovirus exposure and HLA in healthy donors. Remarks on this clone: Its specificity is unknown.

Study-level points and caveats: Some public TCRs appeared in many individuals, while most sequences were rare. The sole available immune exposure information was CMV serostatus.

A multiplex PCR was run with 60 Vbeta primers and 13 Jbeta primers. The assay was immunoSEQ multiplex PCR, and TCRdb's table has in-frame clones only and misses some. The specimen's table records roughly 120,000 clones. Material: PBMCs. The sequence was obtained from a young man in good health and CMV-seronegative.

CDR3 in amino acids: CASSPENSQAFF. In DNA form, the CDR3 reads TGTGCCAGCTCACCAGAAAACAGCCAAGCTTTCTTT. This chain links TRBV18 with TRBJ1-1; D not resolved. The germline V gene encodes CDR1 KGHSH and CDR2 LQKENI. The CDR3 covers 12 residues. The ends were cut back, 2 bases at V and 9 bases at J, with 10 bases in the middle.